This T cell receptor beta chain was obtained from a study of blood T cell repertoires in COVID-19. Method: immunoSEQ multiplex PCR; TCRdb's copy keeps in-frame clones and lacks some. The sample includes around 100,000 clones, 85% of them seen just once. Germline CDR1 and CDR2: MNHEY and SVGEGT. J was trimmed by 10 bases and V by 6 bases; bases with no gene match: 6. The CDR3 extends over 14 amino acids. The TCR comes from a man aged 40-49 years with acute or convalescent COVID-19. This chain joins TRBV6-2 or TRBV6-3 and TRBJ2-1, with 13 bases that match TRBD2. The source material was peripheral blood. CDR3 nucleotide sequence: TGTGCCAGCAGACCTGGACTAGCGGGGGTGGAGCAGTTCTTC. This encodes CASRPGLAGVEQFF.